The clone carrying this TCR beta chain was observed once. The antigen remains undetermined. The data are from a study of beta chain features in type 1 diabetes. Turning to the study itself: Analysis included 95 million to 140 million sorted cells drawn from all samples. Findings of the study overall: TCRB repertoires of naive, central memory and Treg cells appeared more similar among patients than among healthy donors. For Type 1 diabetes patients, all four CD4+ subsets carried TCRB CDR3s that were moderately but significantly shorter.

Germline assignment: CDR1 SGHRS and CDR2 YFSETQ. Trimming at V came to 4 bases and at J to 4 bases, leaving 4 bases not matched to a gene. This CDR3 comprises 13 residues. Central memory, naive, regulatory and stem cell-like memory CD4+ cells were sorted by CD45RO/CCR7/CD25/CD127/CD95/CD27. Expressed TCRB transcripts were sequenced after all isolated RNA was converted to cDNA. Profiling relied on immunoSEQ multiplex PCR, and the TCRdb table lists in-frame clones only, not all of them. The sample yields about 340,000 clones, roughly 14% seen once. The source of this sequence is a woman between 18 and 29 years old with type 1 diabetes. Sequencing was carried out using naive CD4+ T cells from blood. J is TRBJ1-1 and V is TRBV5-1, with TRBD1 matching 7 bases. CDR3 loop: CASSNTGVTEAFF. Written as DNA, the CDR3 is TGCGCCAGCAGCAACACAGGGGTCACTGAAGCTTTCTTT.